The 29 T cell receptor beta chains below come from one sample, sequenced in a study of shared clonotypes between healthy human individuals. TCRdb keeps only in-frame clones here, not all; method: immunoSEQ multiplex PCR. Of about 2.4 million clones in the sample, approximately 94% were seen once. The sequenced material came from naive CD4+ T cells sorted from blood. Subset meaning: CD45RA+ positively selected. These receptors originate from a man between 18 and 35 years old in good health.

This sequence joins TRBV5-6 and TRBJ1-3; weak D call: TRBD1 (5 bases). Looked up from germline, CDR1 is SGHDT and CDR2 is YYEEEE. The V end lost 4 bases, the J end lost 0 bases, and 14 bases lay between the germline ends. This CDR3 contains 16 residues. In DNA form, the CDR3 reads TGTGCCAGCAGCAAGATCCAGGGAGTCTCTGGAAACACCATATATTTT. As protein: CASSKIQGVSGNTIYF.

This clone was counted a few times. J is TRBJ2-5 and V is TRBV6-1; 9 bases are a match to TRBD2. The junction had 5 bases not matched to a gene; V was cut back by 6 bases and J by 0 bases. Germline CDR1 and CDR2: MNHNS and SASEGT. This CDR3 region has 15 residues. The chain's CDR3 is CASRVSGGHQETQYF. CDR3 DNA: TGTGCCAGCAGGGTGAGCGGGGGGCACCAAGAGACCCAGTACTTC.

CDR3 sequence reads: CASSWRDTDTQYF. The DNA of the CDR3 is TGTGCCAGCAGCTGGAGGGACACAGATACGCAGTATTTT. The chain carries TRBV7-3 and TRBJ2-3, with a possible D match to TRBD2 (6 bases). The CDR3 extends over 13 amino acids. Trimming removed 4 bases at V and 2 bases at J, with 7 bases between. The germline gives CDR1 SGHTA, CDR2 FQGTGA.

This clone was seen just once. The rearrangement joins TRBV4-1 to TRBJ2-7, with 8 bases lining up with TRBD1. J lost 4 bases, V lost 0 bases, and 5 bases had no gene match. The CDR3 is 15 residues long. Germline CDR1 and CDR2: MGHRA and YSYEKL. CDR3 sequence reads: CASSQDRQGWYEQYF. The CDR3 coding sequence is TGCGCCAGCAGCCAAGATCGACAGGGGTGGTACGAGCAGTACTTC.

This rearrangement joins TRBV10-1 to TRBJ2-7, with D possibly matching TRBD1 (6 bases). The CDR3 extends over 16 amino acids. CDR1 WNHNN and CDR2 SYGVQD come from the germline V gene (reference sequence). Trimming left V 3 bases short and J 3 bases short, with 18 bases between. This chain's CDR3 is CASSEPPGTKGYEQYF. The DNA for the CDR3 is TGCGCCAGCAGTGAACCGCCGGGGACAAAGGGCTACGAGCAGTACTTC.

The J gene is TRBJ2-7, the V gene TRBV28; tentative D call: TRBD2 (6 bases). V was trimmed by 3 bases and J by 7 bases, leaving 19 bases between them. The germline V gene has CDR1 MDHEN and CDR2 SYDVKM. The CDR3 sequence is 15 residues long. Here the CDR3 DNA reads TGTGCCAGCAGTTTGGACCCGGGGGTGGGGGAAGAGCAGTACTTC. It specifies CASSLDPGVGEEQYF.

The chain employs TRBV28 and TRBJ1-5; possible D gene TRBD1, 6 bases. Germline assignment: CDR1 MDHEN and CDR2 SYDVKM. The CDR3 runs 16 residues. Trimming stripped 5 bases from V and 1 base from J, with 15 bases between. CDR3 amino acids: CASSPNRVWSNQPQHF. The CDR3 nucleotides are TGTGCCAGCAGTCCGAACAGGGTTTGGAGCAATCAGCCCCAGCATTTT. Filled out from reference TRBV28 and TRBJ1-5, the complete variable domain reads DVKVTQSSRYLVKRTGEKVFLECVQDMDHENMFWYRQDPGLGLRLIYFSYDVKMKEKGDIPEGYSVSREKKERFSLILESASTNQTSMYLCASSPNRVWSNQPQHFGDGTRLSIL.

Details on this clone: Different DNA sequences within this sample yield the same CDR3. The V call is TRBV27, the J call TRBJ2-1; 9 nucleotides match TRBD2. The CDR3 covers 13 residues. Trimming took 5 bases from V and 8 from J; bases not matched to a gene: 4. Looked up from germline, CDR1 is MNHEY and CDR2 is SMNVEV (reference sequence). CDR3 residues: CASSRREGDEQFF. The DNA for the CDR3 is TGTGCCAGCAGTAGGCGGGAGGGGGATGAGCAGTTCTTC.

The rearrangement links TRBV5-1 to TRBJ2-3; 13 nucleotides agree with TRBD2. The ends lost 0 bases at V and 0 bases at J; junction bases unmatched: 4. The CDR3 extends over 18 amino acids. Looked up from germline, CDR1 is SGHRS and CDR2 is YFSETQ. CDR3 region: CASSLGGLAGVSTDTQYF. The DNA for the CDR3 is TGCGCCAGCAGCTTGGGCGGACTAGCGGGAGTGAGCACAGATACGCAGTATTTT.

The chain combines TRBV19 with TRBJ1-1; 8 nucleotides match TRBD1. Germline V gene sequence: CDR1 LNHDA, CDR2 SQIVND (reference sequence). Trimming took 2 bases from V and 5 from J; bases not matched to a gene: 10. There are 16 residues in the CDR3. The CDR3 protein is CASSIQGARFLTEAFF. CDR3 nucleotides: TGTGCCAGTAGTATACAGGGGGCGCGTTTCTTGACTGAAGCTTTCTTT.

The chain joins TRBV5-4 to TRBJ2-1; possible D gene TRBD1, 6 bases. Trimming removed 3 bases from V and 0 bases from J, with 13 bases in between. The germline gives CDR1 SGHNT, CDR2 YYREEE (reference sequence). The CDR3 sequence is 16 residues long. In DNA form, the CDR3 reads TGTGCCAGCAGCTCACTAACAGGGAGCTCCTACAATGAGCAGTTCTTC. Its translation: CASSSLTGSSYNEQFF.

The CDR3 sequence is CASSRVGTGSNEQFF. The DNA for the CDR3 is TGTGCCAGCAGCCGAGTGGGGACCGGGAGCAATGAGCAGTTCTTC. V is TRBV11-3 and J is TRBJ2-1; D possibly corresponds to TRBD2 (6 bases). The CDR3 consists of 15 residues. The V gene's germline CDR1 is SGHNT and CDR2 YENEEA. Trimming shortened V by 5 bases and J by 6 bases, and 17 bases separated the two germline ends.

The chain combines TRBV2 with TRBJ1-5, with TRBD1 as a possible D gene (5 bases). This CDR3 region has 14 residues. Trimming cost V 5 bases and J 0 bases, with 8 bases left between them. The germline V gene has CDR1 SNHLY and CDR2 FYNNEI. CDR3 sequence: CASSRQHSNQPQHF. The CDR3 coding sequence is TGTGCCAGCAGTCGACAGCATAGCAATCAGCCCCAGCATTTT.

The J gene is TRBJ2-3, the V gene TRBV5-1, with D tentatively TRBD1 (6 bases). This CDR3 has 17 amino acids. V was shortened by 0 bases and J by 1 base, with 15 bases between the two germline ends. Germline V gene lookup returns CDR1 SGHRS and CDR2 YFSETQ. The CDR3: CASSLAVGGFGTDTQYF. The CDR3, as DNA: TGCGCCAGCAGCTTGGCCGTAGGGGGTTTCGGCACAGATACGCAGTATTTT.

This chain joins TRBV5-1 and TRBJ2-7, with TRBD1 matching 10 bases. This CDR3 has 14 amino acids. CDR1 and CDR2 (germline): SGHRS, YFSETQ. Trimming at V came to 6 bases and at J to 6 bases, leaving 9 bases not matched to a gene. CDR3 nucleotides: TGCGCCAGCAAACCGGGACAGGGGATCCGCGAGCAGTACTTC. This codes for CASKPGQGIREQYF.

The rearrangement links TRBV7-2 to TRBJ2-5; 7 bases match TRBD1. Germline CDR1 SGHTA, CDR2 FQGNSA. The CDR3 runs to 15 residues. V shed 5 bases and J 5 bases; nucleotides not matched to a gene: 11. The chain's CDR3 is CASSQIRDRKETQYF. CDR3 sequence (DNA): TGTGCCAGCAGCCAAATCCGGGACAGAAAGGAGACCCAGTACTTC.

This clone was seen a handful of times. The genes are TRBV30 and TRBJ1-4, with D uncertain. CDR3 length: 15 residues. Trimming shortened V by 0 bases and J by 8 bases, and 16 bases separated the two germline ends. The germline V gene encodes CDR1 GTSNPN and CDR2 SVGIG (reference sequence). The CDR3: CAWSVRARGREKLFF. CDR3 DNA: TGTGCCTGGAGTGTACGGGCTCGAGGAAGAGAAAAACTGTTTTTT.

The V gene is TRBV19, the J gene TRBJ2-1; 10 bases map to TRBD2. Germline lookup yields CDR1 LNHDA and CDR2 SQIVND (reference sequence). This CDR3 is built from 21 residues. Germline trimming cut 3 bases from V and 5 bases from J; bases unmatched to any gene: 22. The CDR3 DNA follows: TGTGCCAGTAGTATTAGGCCCAAACTCCCTAGCGGGGGCCGAGAAAACAATGAGCAGTTCTTC. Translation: CASSIRPKLPSGGRENNEQFF.

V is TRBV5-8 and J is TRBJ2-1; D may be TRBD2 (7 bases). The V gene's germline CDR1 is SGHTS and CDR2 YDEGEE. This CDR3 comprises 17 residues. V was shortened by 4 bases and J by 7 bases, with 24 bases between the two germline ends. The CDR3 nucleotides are TGTGCCAGCAGCCTACGAAATAGGGGGGGCCGCTTTAATGAGCAGTTCTTC. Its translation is CASSLRNRGGRFNEQFF.

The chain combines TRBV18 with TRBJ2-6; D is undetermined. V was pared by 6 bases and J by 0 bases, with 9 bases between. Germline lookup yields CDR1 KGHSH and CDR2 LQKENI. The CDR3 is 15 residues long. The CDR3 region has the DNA TGTGCCAGCTCGCACCCGGCCTCTGGGGCCAACGTCCTGACTTTC. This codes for CASSHPASGANVLTF.

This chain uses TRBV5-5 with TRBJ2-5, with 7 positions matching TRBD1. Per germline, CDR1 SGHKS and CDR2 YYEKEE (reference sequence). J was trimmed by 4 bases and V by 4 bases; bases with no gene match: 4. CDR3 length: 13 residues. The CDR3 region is CASSRQGGETQYF. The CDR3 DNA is TGTGCCAGCAGCCGACAGGGTGGAGAGACCCAGTACTTC.

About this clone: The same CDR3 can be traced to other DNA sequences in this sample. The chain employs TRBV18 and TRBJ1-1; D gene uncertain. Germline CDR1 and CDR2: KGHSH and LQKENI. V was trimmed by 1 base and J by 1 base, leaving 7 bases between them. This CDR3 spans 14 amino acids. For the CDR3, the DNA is TGTGCCAGCTCACCACGGCAGGAGAACACTGAAGCTTTCTTT. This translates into CASSPRQENTEAFF.

CDR3 residues: CASSLRDRDNQPQHF. Here the CDR3 DNA reads TGTGCCAGCAGTTTGCGGGACAGGGACAATCAGCCCCAGCATTTT. V and J are TRBV27 and TRBJ1-5; 9 bases line up with TRBD1. V was clipped by 3 bases and J by 3 bases; unmatched bases: 3. This CDR3 comprises 15 residues. Germline assignment: CDR1 MNHEY and CDR2 SMNVEV (reference sequence).

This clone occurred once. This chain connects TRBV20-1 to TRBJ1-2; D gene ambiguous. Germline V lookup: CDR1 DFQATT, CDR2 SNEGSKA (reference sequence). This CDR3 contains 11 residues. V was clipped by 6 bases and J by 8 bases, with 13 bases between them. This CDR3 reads CSAPPAGGYTF. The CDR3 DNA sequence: TGCAGTGCACCCCCCGCGGGCGGCTACACCTTC.

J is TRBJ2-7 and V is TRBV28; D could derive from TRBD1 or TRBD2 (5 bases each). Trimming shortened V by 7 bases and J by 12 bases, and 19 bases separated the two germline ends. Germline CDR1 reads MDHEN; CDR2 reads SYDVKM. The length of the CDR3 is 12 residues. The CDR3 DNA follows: TGTGCCAGCACTTCTTCCCCGGGACGGACGTACTTC. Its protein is CASTSSPGRTYF.

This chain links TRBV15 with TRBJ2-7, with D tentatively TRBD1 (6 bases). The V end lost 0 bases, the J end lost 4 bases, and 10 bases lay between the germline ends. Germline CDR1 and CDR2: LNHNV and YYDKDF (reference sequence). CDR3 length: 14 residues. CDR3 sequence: CATSRETQGYEQYF. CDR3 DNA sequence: TGTGCCACCAGCAGAGAAACACAGGGTTACGAGCAGTACTTC.

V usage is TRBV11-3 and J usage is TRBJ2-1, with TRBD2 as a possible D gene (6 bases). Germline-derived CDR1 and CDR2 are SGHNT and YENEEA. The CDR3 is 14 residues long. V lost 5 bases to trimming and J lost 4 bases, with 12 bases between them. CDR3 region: CASSRDSLYNEQFF. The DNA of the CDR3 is TGTGCCAGCAGCCGGGACTCCCTATACAATGAGCAGTTCTTC.

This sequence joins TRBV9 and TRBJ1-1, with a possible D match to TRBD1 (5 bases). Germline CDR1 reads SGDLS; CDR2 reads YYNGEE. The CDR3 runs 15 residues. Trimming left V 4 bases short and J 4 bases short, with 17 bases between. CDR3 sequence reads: CASSFRGTSSTEAFF. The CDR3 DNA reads TGTGCCAGCAGCTTCCGAGGGACGTCGAGCACTGAAGCTTTCTTT.

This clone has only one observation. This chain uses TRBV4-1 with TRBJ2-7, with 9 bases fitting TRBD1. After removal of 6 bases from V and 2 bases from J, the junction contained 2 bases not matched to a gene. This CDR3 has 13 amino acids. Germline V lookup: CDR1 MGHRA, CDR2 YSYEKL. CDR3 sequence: CASRGTGTYEQYF. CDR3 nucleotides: TGCGCCAGCAGAGGGACAGGGACCTACGAGCAGTACTTC.